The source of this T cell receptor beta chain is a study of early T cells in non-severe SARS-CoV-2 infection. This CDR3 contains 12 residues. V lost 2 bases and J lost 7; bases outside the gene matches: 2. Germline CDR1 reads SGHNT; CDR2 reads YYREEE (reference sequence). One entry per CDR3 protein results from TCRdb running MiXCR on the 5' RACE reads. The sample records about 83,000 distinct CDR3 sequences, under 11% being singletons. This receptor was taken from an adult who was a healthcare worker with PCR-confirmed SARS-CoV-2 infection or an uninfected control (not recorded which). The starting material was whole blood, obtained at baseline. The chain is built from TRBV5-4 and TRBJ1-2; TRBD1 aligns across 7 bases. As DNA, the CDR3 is TGTGCCAGCAGCTTAAACAGGGGTGGCTACACCTTC. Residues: CASSLNRGGYTF. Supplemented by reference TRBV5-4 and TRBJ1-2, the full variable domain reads ETGVTQSPTHLIKTRGQQVTLRCSSQSGHNTVSWYQQALGQGPQFIFQYYREEENGRGNFPPRFSGLQFPNYSSELNVNALELDDSALYLCASSLNRGGYTFGSGTRLTVV.